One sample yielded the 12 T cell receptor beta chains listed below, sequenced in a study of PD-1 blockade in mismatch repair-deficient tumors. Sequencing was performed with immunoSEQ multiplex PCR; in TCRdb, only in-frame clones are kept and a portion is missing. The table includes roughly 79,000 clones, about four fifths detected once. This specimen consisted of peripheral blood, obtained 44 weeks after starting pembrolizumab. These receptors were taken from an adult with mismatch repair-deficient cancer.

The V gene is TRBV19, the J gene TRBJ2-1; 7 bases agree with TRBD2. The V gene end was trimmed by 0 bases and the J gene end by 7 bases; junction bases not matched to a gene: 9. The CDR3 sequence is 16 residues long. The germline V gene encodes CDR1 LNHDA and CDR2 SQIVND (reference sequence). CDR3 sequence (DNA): TGTGCCAGTAGTATAGAAGAGCGGGGAGGGTGGAATGAGCAGTTCTTC. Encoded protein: CASSIEERGGWNEQFF.

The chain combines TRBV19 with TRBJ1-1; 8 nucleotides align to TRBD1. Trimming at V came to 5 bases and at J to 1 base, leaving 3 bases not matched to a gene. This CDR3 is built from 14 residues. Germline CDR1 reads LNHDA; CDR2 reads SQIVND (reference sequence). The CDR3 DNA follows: TGTGCCAGTAGTTCGGACAGGGCGAACACTGAAGCTTTCTTT. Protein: CASSSDRANTEAFF.

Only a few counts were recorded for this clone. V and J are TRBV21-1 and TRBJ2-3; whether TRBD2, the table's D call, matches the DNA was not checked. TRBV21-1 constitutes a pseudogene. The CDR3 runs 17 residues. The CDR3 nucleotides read TGTGCCAGCAGCGAGATCGAGGGCGGTCCAGACGCAGATACGCAGTATTTT. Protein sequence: CASSEIEGGPDADTQYF.

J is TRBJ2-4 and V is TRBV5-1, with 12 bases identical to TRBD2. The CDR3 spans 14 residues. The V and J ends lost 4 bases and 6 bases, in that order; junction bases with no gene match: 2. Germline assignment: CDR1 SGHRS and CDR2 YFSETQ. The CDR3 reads CASSPSGGGNIQYF. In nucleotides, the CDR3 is TGCGCCAGCAGCCCTAGCGGGGGGGGAAACATTCAGTACTTC. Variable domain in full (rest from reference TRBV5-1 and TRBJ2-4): KAGVTQTPRYLIKTRGQQVTLSCSPISGHRSVSWYQQTPGQGLQFLFEYFSETQRNKGNFPGRFSGRQFSNSRSEMNVSTLELGDSALYLCASSPSGGGNIQYFGAGTRLSVL.

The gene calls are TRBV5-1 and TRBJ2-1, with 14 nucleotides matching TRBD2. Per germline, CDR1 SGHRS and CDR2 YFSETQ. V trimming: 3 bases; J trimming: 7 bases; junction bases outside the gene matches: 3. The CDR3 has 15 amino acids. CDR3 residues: CASSSGLAGGNEQFF. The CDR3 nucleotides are TGCGCCAGCAGCTCAGGACTAGCGGGAGGTAATGAGCAGTTCTTC. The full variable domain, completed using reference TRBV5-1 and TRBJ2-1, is KAGVTQTPRYLIKTRGQQVTLSCSPISGHRSVSWYQQTPGQGLQFLFEYFSETQRNKGNFPGRFSGRQFSNSRSEMNVSTLELGDSALYLCASSSGLAGGNEQFFGPGTRLTVL.

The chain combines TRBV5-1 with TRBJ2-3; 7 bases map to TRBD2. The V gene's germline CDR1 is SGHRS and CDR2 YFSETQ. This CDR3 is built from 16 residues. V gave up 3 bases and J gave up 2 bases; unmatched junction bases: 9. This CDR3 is CASSSSGRGPTDTQYF. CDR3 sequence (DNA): TGCGCCAGCAGCTCTAGCGGCCGAGGCCCCACAGATACGCAGTATTTT.

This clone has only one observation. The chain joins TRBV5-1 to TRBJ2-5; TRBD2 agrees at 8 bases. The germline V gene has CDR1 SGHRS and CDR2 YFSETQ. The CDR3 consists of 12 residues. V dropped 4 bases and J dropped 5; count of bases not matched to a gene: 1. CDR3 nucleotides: TGCGCCAGCAGCCCGGGGGGGGAGACCCAGTACTTC. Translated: CASSPGGETQYF.

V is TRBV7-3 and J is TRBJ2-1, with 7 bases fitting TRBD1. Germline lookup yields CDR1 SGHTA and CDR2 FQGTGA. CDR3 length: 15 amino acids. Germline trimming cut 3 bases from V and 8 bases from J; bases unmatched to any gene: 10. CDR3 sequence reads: CASSLTLDRSDEQFF. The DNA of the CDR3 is TGTGCCAGCAGCTTGACGTTGGACAGGTCCGATGAGCAGTTCTTC.

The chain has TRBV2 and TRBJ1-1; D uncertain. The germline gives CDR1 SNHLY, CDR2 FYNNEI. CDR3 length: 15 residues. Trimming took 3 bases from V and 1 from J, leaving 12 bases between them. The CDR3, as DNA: TGTGCCAGCAGTGATTTTCGCGGCCCGAACACTGAAGCTTTCTTT. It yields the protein CASSDFRGPNTEAFF.

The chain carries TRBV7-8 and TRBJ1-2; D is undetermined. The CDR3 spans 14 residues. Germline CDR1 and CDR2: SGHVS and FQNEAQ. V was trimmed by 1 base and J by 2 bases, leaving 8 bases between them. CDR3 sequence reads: CASSLDIANYGYTF. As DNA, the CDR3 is TGTGCCAGCAGCTTAGATATAGCCAACTATGGCTACACCTTC.

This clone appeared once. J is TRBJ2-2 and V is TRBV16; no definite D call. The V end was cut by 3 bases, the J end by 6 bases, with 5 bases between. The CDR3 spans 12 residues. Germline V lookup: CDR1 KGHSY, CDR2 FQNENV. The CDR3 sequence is CASSHGSGELFF. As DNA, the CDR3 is TGTGCCAGCAGCCATGGGTCCGGGGAGCTGTTTTTT.

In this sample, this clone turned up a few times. The CDR3 bases are TGTGCCAGCAGTCCTGGGGCCGATCAGCCCCAGCATTTT. Translated: CASSPGADQPQHF. This chain uses TRBV2 with TRBJ1-5, with a tentative D call TRBD1 (5 bases). Trimming pared 5 bases from V and 5 bases from J, leaving 10 bases between. This CDR3 spans 13 amino acids. Germline lookup yields CDR1 SNHLY and CDR2 FYNNEI.